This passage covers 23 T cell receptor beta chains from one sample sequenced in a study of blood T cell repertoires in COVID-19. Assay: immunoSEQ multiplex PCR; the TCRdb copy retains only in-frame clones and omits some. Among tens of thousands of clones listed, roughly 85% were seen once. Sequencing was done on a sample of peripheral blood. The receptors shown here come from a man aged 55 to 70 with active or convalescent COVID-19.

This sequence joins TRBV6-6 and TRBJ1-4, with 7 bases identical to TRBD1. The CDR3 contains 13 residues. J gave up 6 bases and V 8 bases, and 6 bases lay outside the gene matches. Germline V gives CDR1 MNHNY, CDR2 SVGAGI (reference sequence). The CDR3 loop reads CASEGQPDEKLFF. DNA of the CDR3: TGTGCCAGCGAGGGACAGCCTGATGAAAAACTGTTTTTT.

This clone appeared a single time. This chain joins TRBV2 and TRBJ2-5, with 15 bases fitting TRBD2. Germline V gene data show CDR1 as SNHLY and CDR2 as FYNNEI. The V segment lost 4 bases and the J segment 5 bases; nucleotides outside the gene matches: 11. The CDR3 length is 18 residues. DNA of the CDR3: TGTGCCAGCAGTGTATACCGGTGGACTAGCGGGGGGGCGGAGACCCAGTACTTC. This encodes CASSVYRWTSGGAETQYF.

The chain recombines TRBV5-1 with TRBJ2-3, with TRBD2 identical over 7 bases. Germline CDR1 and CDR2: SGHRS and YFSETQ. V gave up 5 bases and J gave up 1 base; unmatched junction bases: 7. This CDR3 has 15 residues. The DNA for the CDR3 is TGCGCCAGCAGTTCCCTAAGCGGGGGCACAGATACGCAGTATTTT. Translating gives CASSSLSGGTDTQYF.

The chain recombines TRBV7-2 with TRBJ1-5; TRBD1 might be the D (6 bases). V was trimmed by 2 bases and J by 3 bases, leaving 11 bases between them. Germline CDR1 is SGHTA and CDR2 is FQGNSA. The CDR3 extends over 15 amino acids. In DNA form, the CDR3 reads TGTGCCAGCAGCTTACCTACAGGGACCAATCAGCCCCAGCATTTT. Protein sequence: CASSLPTGTNQPQHF.

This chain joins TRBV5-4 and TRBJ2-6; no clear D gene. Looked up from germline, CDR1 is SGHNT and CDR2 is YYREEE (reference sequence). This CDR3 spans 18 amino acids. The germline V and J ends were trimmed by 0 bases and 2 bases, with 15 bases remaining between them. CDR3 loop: CASSLVENSVTGANVLTF. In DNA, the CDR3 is TGTGCCAGCAGCTTGGTCGAAAACTCGGTTACTGGGGCCAACGTCCTGACTTTC. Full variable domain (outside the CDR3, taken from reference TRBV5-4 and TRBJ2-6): ETGVTQSPTHLIKTRGQQVTLRCSSQSGHNTVSWYQQALGQGPQFIFQYYREEENGRGNFPPRFSGLQFPNYSSELNVNALELDDSALYLCASSLVENSVTGANVLTFGAGSRLTVL.

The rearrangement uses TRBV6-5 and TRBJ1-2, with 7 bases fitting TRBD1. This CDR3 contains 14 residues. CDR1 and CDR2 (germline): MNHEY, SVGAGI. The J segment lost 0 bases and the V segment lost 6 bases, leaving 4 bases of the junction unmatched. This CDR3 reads CASRLGGSNYGYTF. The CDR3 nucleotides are TGTGCCAGCAGACTAGGGGGCTCTAACTATGGCTACACCTTC.

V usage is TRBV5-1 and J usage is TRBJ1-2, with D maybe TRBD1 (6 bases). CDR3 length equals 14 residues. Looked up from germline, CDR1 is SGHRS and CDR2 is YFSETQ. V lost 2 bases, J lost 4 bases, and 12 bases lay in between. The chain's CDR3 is CASSFIQGTYGYTF. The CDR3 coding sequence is TGCGCCAGCAGCTTCATACAGGGCACCTATGGCTACACCTTC.

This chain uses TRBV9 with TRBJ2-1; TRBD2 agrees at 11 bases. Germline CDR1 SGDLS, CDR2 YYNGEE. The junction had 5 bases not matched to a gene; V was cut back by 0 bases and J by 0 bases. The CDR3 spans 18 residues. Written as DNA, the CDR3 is TGTGCCAGCAGCGTAGAAACTAGCGGGGGACTCTCCTACAATGAGCAGTTCTTC. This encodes CASSVETSGGLSYNEQFF.

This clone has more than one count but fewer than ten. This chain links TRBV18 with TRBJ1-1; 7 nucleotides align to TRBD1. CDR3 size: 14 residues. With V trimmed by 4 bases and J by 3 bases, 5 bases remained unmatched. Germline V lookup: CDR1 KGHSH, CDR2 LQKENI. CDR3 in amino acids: CASSHDREDTEAFF. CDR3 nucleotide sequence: TGTGCCAGCTCACACGACAGGGAAGACACTGAAGCTTTCTTT.

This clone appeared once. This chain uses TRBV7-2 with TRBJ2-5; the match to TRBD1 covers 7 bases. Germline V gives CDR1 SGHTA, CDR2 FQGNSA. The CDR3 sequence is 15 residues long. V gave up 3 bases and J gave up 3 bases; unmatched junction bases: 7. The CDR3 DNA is TGTGCCAGCAGCTTTTCATCCGGGACAGAAGAGACCCAGTACTTC. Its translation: CASSFSSGTEETQYF.

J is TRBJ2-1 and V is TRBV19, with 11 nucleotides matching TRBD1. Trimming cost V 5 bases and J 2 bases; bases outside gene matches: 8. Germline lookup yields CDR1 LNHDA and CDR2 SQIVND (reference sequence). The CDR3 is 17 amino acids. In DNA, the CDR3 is TGTGCCAGTAGTTCCGGGACAGGGGGTAGTCCCTACAATGAGCAGTTCTTC. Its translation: CASSSGTGGSPYNEQFF.

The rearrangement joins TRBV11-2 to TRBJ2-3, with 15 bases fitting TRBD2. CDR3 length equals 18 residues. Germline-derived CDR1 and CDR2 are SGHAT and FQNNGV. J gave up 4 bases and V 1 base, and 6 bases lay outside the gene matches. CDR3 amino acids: CASSLVSRTSGGADTQYF. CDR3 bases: TGTGCCAGCAGCTTAGTTTCTCGGACTAGCGGGGGGGCAGATACGCAGTATTTT.

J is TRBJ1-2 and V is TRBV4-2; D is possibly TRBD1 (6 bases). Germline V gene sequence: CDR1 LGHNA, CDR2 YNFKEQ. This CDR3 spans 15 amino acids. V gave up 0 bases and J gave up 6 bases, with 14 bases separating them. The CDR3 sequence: CASSQDTSRGHGYTF. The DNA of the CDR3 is TGTGCCAGCAGCCAAGATACGAGCAGGGGCCATGGCTACACCTTC.

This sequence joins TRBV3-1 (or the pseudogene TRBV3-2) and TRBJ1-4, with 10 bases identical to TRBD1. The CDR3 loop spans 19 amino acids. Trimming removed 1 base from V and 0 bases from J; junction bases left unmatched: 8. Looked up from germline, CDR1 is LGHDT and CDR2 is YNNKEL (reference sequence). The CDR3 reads CASSQGEGTGASTNEKLFF. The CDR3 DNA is TGTGCCAGCAGCCAAGGGGAGGGGACAGGGGCCTCAACTAATGAAAAACTGTTTTTT.

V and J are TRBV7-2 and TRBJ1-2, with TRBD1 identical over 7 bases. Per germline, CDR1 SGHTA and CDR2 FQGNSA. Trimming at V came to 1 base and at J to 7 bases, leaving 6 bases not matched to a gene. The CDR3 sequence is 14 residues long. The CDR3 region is CASSLDTGVPGYTF. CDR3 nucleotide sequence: TGTGCCAGCAGCTTAGATACAGGGGTCCCTGGCTACACCTTC.

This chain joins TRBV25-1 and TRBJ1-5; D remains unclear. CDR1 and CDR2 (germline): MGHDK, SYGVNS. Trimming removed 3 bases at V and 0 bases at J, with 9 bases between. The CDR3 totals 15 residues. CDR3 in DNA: TGTGCCAGCAGTGATTCCCGGGATAGCAATCAGCCCCAGCATTTT. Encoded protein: CASSDSRDSNQPQHF.

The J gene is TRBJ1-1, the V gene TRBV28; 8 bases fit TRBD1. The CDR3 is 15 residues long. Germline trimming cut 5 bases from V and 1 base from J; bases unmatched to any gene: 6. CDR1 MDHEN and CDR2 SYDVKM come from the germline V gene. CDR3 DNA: TGTGCCAGCAGTGTAGGGGGACAGGAGAACACTGAAGCTTTCTTT. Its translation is CASSVGGQENTEAFF.

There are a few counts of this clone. Here the CDR3 reads CASRDRGIEQYF. CDR3 DNA sequence: TGTGCCAGCAGGGACAGGGGAATCGAGCAGTACTTC. The J gene is TRBJ2-7, the V gene TRBV28; 9 bases are shared with TRBD1. Trimming at V came to 6 bases and at J to 6 bases, leaving 3 bases not matched to a gene. The germline CDR1 and CDR2 sequences are MDHEN and SYDVKM. There are 12 residues in the CDR3.

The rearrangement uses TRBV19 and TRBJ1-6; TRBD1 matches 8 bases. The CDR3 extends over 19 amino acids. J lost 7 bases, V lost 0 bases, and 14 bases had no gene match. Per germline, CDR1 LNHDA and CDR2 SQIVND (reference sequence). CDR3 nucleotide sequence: TGTGCCAGTAGTATAGATTGGGGTGGACAGGGACGGCGGAATTCACCCCTCCACTTT. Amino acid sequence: CASSIDWGGQGRRNSPLHF.

The CDR3 nucleotides read TGTGCCATCAGTGACCTTAGAACCACAGATACGCAGTATTTT. This translates into CAISDLRTTDTQYF. This chain connects TRBV10-3 to TRBJ2-3; D uncertain. V shed 3 bases and J shed 2 bases, with 9 bases lying between them. Germline CDR1 and CDR2: ENHRY and SYGVKD. This CDR3 comprises 14 residues.

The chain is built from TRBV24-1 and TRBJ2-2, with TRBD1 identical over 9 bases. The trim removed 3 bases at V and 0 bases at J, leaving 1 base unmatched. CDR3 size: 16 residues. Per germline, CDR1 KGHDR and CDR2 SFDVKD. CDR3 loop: CATSDRDRANTGELFF. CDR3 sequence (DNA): TGTGCCACCAGTGATCGGGACAGGGCGAACACCGGGGAGCTGTTTTTT.

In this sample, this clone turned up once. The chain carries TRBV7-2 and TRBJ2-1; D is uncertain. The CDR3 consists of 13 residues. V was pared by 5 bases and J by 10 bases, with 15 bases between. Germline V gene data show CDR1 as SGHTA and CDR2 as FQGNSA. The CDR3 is CASSPDLVGEQFF. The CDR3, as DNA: TGTGCCAGCAGCCCAGATTTAGTGGGCGAGCAGTTCTTC.

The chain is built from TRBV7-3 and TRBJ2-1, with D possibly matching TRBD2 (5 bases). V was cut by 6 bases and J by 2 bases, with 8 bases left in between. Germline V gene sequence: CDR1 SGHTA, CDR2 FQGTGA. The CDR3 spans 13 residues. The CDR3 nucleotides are TGTGCCAGCAGTTCCGGGACCTACAATGAGCAGTTCTTC. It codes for CASSSGTYNEQFF.